This section outlines one T cell receptor beta chain sequence together with its context. Its specificity is not known. The CDR3 runs to 13 residues. The ends were cut back, 4 bases at V and 3 bases at J, with 9 bases in the middle. The data belong to a study of blood T cells in healthy people across ages. The wider study: Every two T cells gave about one barcoded beta molecule via template switching.

The people who gave samples were healthy Caucasians from Russia, aged roughly 6 to 100. Whole-study results and caveats: The study lacked donor CMV status, which possibly confounded expanded clonotype changes.

The authors ran a second PCR of about 7 to 11 cycles using a sample-barcoded 5' primer and a J-beta primer mix. Each CDR3 protein gets one entry after TCRdb re-called the 5' RACE reads with MiXCR. Here the sample spans about 1.5 million distinct CDR3 sequences, 35% to 45% being singletons. The sequenced sample consisted of blood. The chain carries TRBV12-3 or TRBV12-4 and TRBJ1-1, with D unclear. The TCR comes from a woman younger than 35 in good health. The chain's CDR3 is CASSSQTYTEAFF. CDR3 nucleotides: TGTGCCAGCAGTTCACAGACATACACTGAAGCTTTCTTT.